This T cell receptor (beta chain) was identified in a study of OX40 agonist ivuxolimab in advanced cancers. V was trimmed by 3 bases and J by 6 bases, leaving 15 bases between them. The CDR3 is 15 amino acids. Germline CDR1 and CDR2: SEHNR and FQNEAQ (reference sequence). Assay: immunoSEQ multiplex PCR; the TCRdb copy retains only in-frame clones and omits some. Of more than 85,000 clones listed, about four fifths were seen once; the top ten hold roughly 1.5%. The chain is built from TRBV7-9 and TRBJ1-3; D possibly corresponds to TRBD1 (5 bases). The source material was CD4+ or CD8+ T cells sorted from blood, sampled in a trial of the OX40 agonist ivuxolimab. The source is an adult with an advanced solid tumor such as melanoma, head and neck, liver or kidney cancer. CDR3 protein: CASSFFEGNSNTIYF. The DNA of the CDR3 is TGTGCCAGCAGCTTTTTTGAGGGGAATTCAAACACCATATATTTT.